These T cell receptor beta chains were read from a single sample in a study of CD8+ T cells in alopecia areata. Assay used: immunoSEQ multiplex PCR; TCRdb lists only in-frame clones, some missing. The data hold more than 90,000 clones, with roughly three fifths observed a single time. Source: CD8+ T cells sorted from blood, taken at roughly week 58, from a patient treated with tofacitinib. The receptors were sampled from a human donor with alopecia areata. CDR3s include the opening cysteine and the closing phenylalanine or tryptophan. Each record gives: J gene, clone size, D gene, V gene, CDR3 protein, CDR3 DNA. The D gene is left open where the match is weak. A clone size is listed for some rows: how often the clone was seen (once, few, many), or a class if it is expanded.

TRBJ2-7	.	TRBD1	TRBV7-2	CASSLQGAYEQYF	TGTGCCAGCAGCTTACAGGGGGCCTACGAGCAGTACTTC
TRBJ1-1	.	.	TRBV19	CASSRGNTEAFF	TGTGCCAGTAGTAGGGGGAACACTGAAGCTTTCTTT
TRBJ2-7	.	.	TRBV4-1	CASSQTTSYEQYF	TGCGCCAGCAGCCAAACTACAAGCTACGAGCAGTACTTC
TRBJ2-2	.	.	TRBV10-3	CAISESAGELFF	TGTGCCATCAGTGAGTCGGCCGGGGAGCTGTTTTTT
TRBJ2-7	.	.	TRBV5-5	CASSLGTTTYEQYF	TGTGCCAGCTCGCTGGGGACAACGACCTACGAGCAGTACTTC
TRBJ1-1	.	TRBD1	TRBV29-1	CSVELLGQGDTEAFF	TGCAGCGTTGAACTTCTGGGACAGGGGGACACTGAAGCTTTCTTT
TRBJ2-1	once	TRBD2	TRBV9	CASSVGTSRQVKNEQFF	TGTGCCAGCAGCGTAGGGACTAGTCGCCAAGTCAAGAATGAGCAGTTCTTC
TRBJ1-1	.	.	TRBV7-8	CASSQLVNTEAFF	TGTGCCAGCAGCCAACTAGTGAACACTGAAGCTTTCTTT
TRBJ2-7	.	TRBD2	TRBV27	CASGPGLASHEQYF	TGTGCCAGCGGCCCGGGACTAGCATCCCACGAGCAGTACTTC
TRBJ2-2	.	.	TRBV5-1	CASSLTTASSNTGELFF	TGCGCCAGCAGCTTGACGACGGCCAGCTCGAACACCGGGGAGCTGTTTTTT
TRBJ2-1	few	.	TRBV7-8	CASRSGRSNNNEQFF	TGTGCCAGCAGGAGTGGCAGATCAAACAACAATGAGCAGTTCTTC
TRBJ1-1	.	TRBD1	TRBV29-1	CSVWRGQAFF	TGCAGCGTTTGGAGGGGGCAGGCTTTCTTT
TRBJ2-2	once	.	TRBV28	CASSLTANTGELFF	TGTGCCAGCAGTCTCACCGCGAACACCGGGGAGCTGTTTTTT
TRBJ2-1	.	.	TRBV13	CASSLGRGNEQFF	TGTGCCAGCAGCTTAGGTCGGGGGAATGAGCAGTTCTTC
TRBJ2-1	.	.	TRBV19	CASSIPGGNEQFF	TGTGCCAGTAGTATCCCTGGTGGGAATGAGCAGTTCTTC
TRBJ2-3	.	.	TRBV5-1	CASSLGRRVDTQYF	TGCGCCAGCAGCTTGGGCAGGAGGGTAGATACGCAGTATTTT
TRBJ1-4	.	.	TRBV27	CASSLTGVATNEKLFF	TGTGCCAGCAGTCTAACAGGAGTAGCAACTAATGAAAAACTGTTTTTT
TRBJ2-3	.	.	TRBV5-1	CASSLGQDGTDTQYF	TGCGCCAGCAGCTTGGGACAGGACGGCACAGATACGCAGTATTTT
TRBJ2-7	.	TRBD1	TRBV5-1	CASSPGTGEEQYF	TGCGCCAGCAGCCCGGGGACAGGGGAAGAGCAGTACTTC
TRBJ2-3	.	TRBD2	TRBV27	CASNPREGKHTDTQYF	TGTGCCAGCAACCCAAGGGAGGGGAAACACACAGATACGCAGTATTTT
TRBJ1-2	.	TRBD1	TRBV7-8	CASSSGQGLSGYTF	TGTGCCAGCAGCTCGGGACAGGGCTTATCTGGCTACACCTTC
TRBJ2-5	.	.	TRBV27	CASSLSFYPTKETQYF	TGTGCCAGCAGTTTATCGTTCTATCCGACGAAAGAGACCCAGTACTTC
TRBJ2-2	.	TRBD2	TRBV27	CASSWTSGGAGELFF	TGTGCCAGCAGTTGGACTAGCGGGGGGGCCGGGGAGCTGTTTTTT
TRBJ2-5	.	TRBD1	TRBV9	CASSVETLPGQGETQYF	TGTGCCAGCAGCGTCGAGACATTACCGGGACAGGGCGAGACCCAGTACTTC
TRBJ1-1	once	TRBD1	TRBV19	CASQGDLTEAFF	TGTGCCTCACAGGGGGATTTAACTGAAGCTTTCTTT
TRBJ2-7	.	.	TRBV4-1	CASSHSGDEQYF	TGCGCCAGCAGCCATTCCGGGGACGAGCAGTACTTC
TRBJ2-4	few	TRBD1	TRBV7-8	CASSPRTGAAKNIQYF	TGTGCCAGCAGCCCAAGGACAGGGGCGGCCAAAAACATTCAGTACTTC
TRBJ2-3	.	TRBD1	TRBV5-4	CASRTGGHRIDTQYF	TGTGCCAGCAGGACAGGGGGGCATCGAATAGATACGCAGTATTTT
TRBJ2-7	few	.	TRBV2	CASTGGVHEQYF	TGTGCCAGCACAGGCGGGGTCCACGAGCAGTACTTC
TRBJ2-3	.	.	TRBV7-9	CASINRSSYTDTQYF	TGTGCCAGCATCAACAGGTCTTCCTACACAGATACGCAGTATTTT
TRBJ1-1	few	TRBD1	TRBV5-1	CASTDRGRSTEAFF	TGCGCCAGCACAGACAGGGGGAGGAGCACTGAAGCTTTCTTT
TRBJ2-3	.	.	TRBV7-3	CASSHDRPGLTDTQYF	TGTGCCAGCAGTCACGATCGTCCAGGGCTGACAGATACGCAGTATTTT
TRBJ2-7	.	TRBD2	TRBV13	CASSFTLAGGSYEQYF	TGTGCCAGCAGCTTCACACTAGCGGGGGGCTCCTACGAGCAGTACTTC
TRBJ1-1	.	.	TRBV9	CASSARSENTEAFF	TGTGCCAGCAGCGCCCGGTCGGAGAACACTGAAGCTTTCTTT
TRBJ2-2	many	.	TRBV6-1	CASSELDITGELFF	TGTGCCAGCAGTGAACTGGACATAACCGGGGAGCTGTTTTTT
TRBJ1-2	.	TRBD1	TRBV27	CASSGGQNYGYTF	TGTGCCAGCAGTGGGGGACAGAACTATGGCTACACCTTC
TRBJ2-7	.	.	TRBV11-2	CASSLVEQYF	TGTGCCAGCAGCTTAGTCGAGCAGTACTTC
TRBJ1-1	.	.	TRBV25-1	CASSEGGGHRAFF	TGTGCCAGCAGTGAAGGGGGGGGGCATAGAGCTTTCTTT
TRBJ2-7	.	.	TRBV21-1	CASWSGQSFWHEQYF	TGTGCCAGCTGGTCCGGACAGAGCTTTTGGCACGAGCAGTACTTC
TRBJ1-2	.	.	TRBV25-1	CTSRDNYGYTF	TGTACCAGCCGGGACAACTATGGCTACACCTTC
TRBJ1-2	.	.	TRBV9	CASEEVGYGYTF	TGTGCCAGCGAAGAAGTGGGCTATGGCTACACCTTC
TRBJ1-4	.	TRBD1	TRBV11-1	CASSPRRQGTNEKLFF	TGTGCCAGCAGCCCACGGCGACAGGGAACTAATGAAAAACTGTTTTTT
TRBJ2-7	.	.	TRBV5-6	CASSFGSNRAMGYF	TGTGCCAGCAGCTTCGGGTCAAACCGGGCCATGGGGTACTTC
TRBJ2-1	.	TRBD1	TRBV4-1	CASELDRVAYNEQFF	TGCGCCAGCGAGCTGGACAGGGTAGCCTACAATGAGCAGTTCTTC
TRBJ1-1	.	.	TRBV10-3	CAISEEGNTEAFF	TGTGCCATCAGTGAAGAGGGGAACACTGAAGCTTTCTTT
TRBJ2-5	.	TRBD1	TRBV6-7	CASSTGVSDCQETQYF	TGTGCCAGCAGTACAGGGGTTAGCGATTGCCAAGAGACCCAGTACTTC
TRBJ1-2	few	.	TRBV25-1	CASRGSGYTF	TGTGCCAGCAGGGGAAGTGGCTACACCTTC
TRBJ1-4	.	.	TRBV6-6	CASSYREYTEKLFF	TGTGCCAGCAGTTACAGGGAGTATACTGAAAAACTGTTTTTT
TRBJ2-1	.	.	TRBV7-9	CASSQGRPADNEQFF	TGTGCCAGCAGCCAAGGACGCCCTGCGGACAATGAGCAGTTCTTC
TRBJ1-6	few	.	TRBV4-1	CASSQEGTRANSPLHF	TGCGCCAGCAGCCAAGAAGGGACTAGGGCTAATTCACCCCTCCACTTT
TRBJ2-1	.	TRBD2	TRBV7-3	CASSPFSGGMDEQFF	TGTGCCAGCAGCCCCTTTAGCGGGGGTATGGATGAGCAGTTCTTC
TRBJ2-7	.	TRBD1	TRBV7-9	CASSPRVGGGEQYF	TGTGCCAGCAGCCCTAGGGTAGGGGGCGGCGAGCAGTACTTC
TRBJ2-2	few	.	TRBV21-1	CASSELEETNTGELFF	TGTGCCAGCAGCGAATTAGAAGAAACGAACACCGGGGAGCTGTTTTTT
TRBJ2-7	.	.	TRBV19	CASSIGASYEQYF	TGTGCCAGTAGTATAGGGGCCTCATACGAGCAGTACTTC
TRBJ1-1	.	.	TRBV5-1	CASSFFRVGDTEAFF	TGCGCCAGCAGCTTCTTCCGGGTAGGGGACACTGAAGCTTTCTTT
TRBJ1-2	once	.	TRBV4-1	CASSRTGNYGYTF	TGCGCCAGCAGCCGCACAGGGAACTATGGCTACACCTTC
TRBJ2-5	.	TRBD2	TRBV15	CATSRDRWLAGPTVETQYF	TGTGCCACCAGCAGAGATAGGTGGCTAGCGGGGCCCACGGTGGAGACCCAGTACTTC
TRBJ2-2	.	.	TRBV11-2	CASSLGWGDTGELFF	TGTGCCAGCAGCTTAGGGTGGGGGGACACCGGGGAGCTGTTTTTT